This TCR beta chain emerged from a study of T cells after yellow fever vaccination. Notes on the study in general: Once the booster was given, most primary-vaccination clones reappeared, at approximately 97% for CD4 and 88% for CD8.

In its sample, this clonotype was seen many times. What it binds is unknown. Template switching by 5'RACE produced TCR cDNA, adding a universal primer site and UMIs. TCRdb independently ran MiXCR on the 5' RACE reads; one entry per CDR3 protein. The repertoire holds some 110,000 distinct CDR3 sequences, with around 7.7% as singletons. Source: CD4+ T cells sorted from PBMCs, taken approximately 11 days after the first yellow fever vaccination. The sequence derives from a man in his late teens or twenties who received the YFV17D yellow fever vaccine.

CDR3 amino acids: CASSSGGPMNEQFF. The CDR3 DNA is TGTGCCAGCAGCTCGGGGGGGCCAATGAATGAGCAGTTCTTC. The rearrangement links TRBV5-6 to TRBJ2-1, with 8 bases lining up with TRBD2. Germline values: CDR1 SGHDT, CDR2 YYEEEE. V lost 3 bases, J lost 7 bases, and 6 bases stayed unmatched. The CDR3 spans 14 residues.